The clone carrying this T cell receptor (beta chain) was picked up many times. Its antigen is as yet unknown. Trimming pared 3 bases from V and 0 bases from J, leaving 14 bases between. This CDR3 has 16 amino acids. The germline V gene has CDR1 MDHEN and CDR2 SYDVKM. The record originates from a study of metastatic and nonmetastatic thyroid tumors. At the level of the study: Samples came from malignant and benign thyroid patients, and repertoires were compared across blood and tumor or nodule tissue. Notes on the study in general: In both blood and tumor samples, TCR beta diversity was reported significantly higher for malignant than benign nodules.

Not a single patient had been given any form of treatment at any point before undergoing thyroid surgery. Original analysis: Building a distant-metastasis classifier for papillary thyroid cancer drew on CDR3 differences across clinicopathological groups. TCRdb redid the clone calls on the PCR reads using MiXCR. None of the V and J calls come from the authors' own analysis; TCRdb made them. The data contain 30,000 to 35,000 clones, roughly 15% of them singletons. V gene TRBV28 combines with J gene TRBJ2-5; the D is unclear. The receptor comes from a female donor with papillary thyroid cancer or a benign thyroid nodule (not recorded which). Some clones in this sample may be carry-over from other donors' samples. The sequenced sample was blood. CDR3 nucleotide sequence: TGTGCCAGCAGTTTGATCAGACTCAGGTACCAAGAGACCCAGTACTTC. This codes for CASSLIRLRYQETQYF.